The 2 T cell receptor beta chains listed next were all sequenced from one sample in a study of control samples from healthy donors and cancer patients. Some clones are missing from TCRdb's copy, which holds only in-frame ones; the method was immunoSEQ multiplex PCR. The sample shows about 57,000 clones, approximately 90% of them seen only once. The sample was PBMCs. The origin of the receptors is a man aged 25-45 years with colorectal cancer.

In nucleotides, the CDR3 is TGTGCCAGCAGTTTAGGACTAGCGGGGATCACCGGGGAGCTGTTTTTT. Translation: CASSLGLAGITGELFF. This sequence joins TRBV27 and TRBJ2-2, with 12 nucleotides matching TRBD2. This CDR3 is built from 16 residues. The J segment lost 4 bases and the V segment lost 2 bases, leaving 2 bases of the junction unmatched. The germline V gene encodes CDR1 MNHEY and CDR2 SMNVEV (reference sequence).

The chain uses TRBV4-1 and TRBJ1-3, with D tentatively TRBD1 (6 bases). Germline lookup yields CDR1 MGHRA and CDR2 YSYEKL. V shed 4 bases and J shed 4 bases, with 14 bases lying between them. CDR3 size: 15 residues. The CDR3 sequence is CASSLSGVSGNTIYF. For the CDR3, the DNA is TGCGCCAGCAGCCTATCAGGGGTTTCGGGAAACACCATATATTTT.